The rows below give T cell receptor beta chains drawn from one sample of a study of T cell responses to AZD1222 COVID-19 vaccine. Clones were sequenced by immunoSEQ multiplex PCR, and TCRdb holds only the in-frame ones, with some missing. The repertoire has some 60,000 clones, 89% of them found once; the top ten carry 6.1%. The specimen was peripheral blood, collected 28 days after the second AZD1222 dose. All receptors derive from an adult who received the AZD1222 COVID-19 vaccine. Each CDR3 is given with its conserved first and last residue. The D gene is left open where the match is weak. Some rows mark clone size as missing; the rest say once, few, many or name a class of expanded clone.

D	length	V	size	J	CDR3	DNA
TRBD1	17	TRBV19	-	TRBJ1-2	CASSIQGARLPVGGYTF	TGTGCCAGTAGTATCCAGGGGGCTCGACTCCCGGTGGGAGGCTACACCTTC
TRBD1	18	TRBV7-9	-	TRBJ1-2	CASSPALWGTGTNYGYTF	TGTGCCAGCAGCCCAGCACTGTGGGGGACAGGAACCAACTATGGCTACACCTTC
TRBD1	15	TRBV5-5	-	TRBJ1-5	CASSLQGSANQPQHF	TGTGCCAGCAGCTTACAGGGGTCGGCTAATCAGCCCCAGCATTTT
-	15	TRBV2	-	TRBJ2-1	CASSESKPDYNEQFF	TGTGCCAGCAGTGAATCGAAACCGGACTACAATGAGCAGTTCTTC
TRBD1	15	TRBV30	few	TRBJ1-6	CAWSPGQGANSPLHF	TGTGCCTGGAGTCCAGGACAGGGGGCGAATTCACCCCTCCACTTT
TRBD2	17	TRBV3-1/TRBV3-2	-	TRBJ2-1	CASSQGTSGRAGDEQFF	TGTGCCAGCAGCCAAGGGACCAGCGGGAGGGCCGGAGATGAGCAGTTCTTC
-	13	TRBV19	-	TRBJ2-5	CASSIAEQETQYF	TGTGCCAGTAGTATAGCAGAACAAGAGACCCAGTACTTC
-	14	TRBV10-2	-	TRBJ1-1	CASSESGRGFEAFF	TGCGCCAGCAGTGAGTCGGGACGGGGGTTTGAAGCTTTCTTT
-	14	TRBV5-4	-	TRBJ1-2	CASSLEQLGGGYTF	TGTGCCAGCAGCTTGGAGCAACTCGGGGGTGGCTACACCTTC
TRBD1	16	TRBV9	once	TRBJ2-1	CASSVGQGVTYNEQFF	TGTGCCAGCAGCGTAGGACAGGGGGTGACCTACAATGAGCAGTTCTTC
TRBD1	14	TRBV30	-	TRBJ1-4	CAWSQTGGGEKLFF	TGTGCCTGGAGCCAAACAGGGGGCGGTGAAAAACTGTTTTTT
-	15	TRBV11-2	-	TRBJ1-6	CASSLTDAVNSPLHF	TGTGCCAGCAGCCTAACGGACGCCGTTAATTCACCCCTCCACTTT
TRBD2	14	TRBV3-1/TRBV3-2	-	TRBJ2-7	CASSHRGGLYEQYF	TGTGCCAGCAGCCATCGGGGGGGCCTGTACGAGCAGTACTTC